This T cell receptor (beta chain) was sequenced in a study of cytomegalovirus exposure and HLA in healthy donors. Study findings and constraints: Upon later analysis, HLA-associated TCR beta chains proved more clonally expanded than other, equally common chains. A missense variant in DCLRE1C was later tied to TCR beta V- and J-gene trimming. In terms of immune exposure information, only CMV serostatus was available.

PCR primers comprised 60 Vbeta and 13 Jbeta primers. The data were produced by immunoSEQ multiplex PCR, yet TCRdb's version contains in-frame clones alone and is incomplete. The sample has about 200,000 clones. As for this clone: Its cognate antigen is unknown.

V lost 4 bases, J lost 4 bases, and 1 base stayed unmatched. The CDR3 length is 15 residues. Germline lookup yields CDR1 SGDLS and CDR2 YYNGEE. The sample was PBMCs. The sequence was collected from a boy aged 5-17 years in good health and CMV-seronegative. This rearrangement joins TRBV9 to TRBJ2-2; 13 bases line up with TRBD2. CDR3 sequence: CASSRTSGGTGELFF. Here the CDR3 DNA reads TGTGCCAGCAGCCGGACTAGCGGGGGCACCGGGGAGCTGTTTTTT.